These T cell receptor beta chains were read from a single sample in a study of a mutant IDH1 vaccine in newly diagnosed glioma. Their target antigens are unknown. Method: immunoSEQ multiplex PCR; TCRdb's copy keeps in-frame clones and lacks some. The sample holds more than 25,000 clones, more than 60% seen once. Material: PBMCs, obtained from a glioma patient whose treatment included an IDH1 peptide vaccine. The source of these receptors is a man aged 35-49 years with glioma. Some clones in this sample may be carry-over from other donors' samples. CDR3s include the opening cysteine and the closing phenylalanine or tryptophan. Each record gives: J gene, V gene, clone size, D gene, CDR3 DNA, CDR3 protein. D genes are given only for firm matches. Clone size appears in some rows only: once, few, many, or a class for an expanded clone.

j_call: TRBJ1-2; v_call: TRBV5-1; clone_size: .; d_call: .; cdr3_nt: TGCGCCAGCAGCTCAAGTTCGAGTAACTATGGCTACACCTTC; cdr3_aa: CASSSSSSNYGYTF
j_call: TRBJ1-6; v_call: TRBV7-2; clone_size: .; d_call: TRBD1; cdr3_nt: TGTGCCAGCAGCCTAAGGACAGGGCTGAGAGGAGATTCACCCCTCCACTTT; cdr3_aa: CASSLRTGLRGDSPLHF
j_call: TRBJ1-1; v_call: TRBV11-3; clone_size: .; d_call: .; cdr3_nt: TGTGCCAGCAGCCCCGGAGGACTCATGAACACTGAAGCTTTCTTT; cdr3_aa: CASSPGGLMNTEAFF
j_call: TRBJ2-2; v_call: TRBV4-1; clone_size: .; d_call: .; cdr3_nt: TGCGCCAGCAGCCAGACAGACCCCCGGGAGCTGTTTTTT; cdr3_aa: CASSQTDPRELFF
j_call: TRBJ1-1; v_call: TRBV21-1; clone_size: .; d_call: .; cdr3_nt: TGTGCCAGCATCACCGGGACAGACGTTGAAGCTTTCTTT; cdr3_aa: CASITGTDVEAFF
j_call: TRBJ1-6; v_call: TRBV11-2; clone_size: .; d_call: TRBD1; cdr3_nt: TGTGCCAGCAGCGCCGGGACAGCAAGGGCCTATAATTCACCCCTCCACTTT; cdr3_aa: CASSAGTARAYNSPLHF
j_call: TRBJ2-6; v_call: TRBV7-8; clone_size: .; d_call: .; cdr3_nt: TGTGCCAGCAGCACGAGGGGGGGCGGGGCCAACGTCCTGACTTTC; cdr3_aa: CASSTRGGGANVLTF
j_call: TRBJ2-3; v_call: TRBV4-1; clone_size: .; d_call: TRBD2; cdr3_nt: TGCGCCAGCAGCCGGTCACTAGCGGGGAGAACCCATTTCAAAGATACGCAGTATTTT; cdr3_aa: CASSRSLAGRTHFKDTQYF
j_call: TRBJ1-3; v_call: TRBV7-2; clone_size: .; d_call: .; cdr3_nt: TGTGCCAGCAGCTTAGGTCTCGGGGGGCTATCCGGAAACACCATATATTTT; cdr3_aa: CASSLGLGGLSGNTIYF
j_call: TRBJ1-5; v_call: TRBV19; clone_size: .; d_call: TRBD1; cdr3_nt: TGTGCCAGTAGTATAGCCGGACAGGGTGTTCAGCCCCAGCATTTT; cdr3_aa: CASSIAGQGVQPQHF
j_call: TRBJ2-2; v_call: TRBV25-1; clone_size: .; d_call: .; cdr3_nt: TGTGCCAGCAGTGAAACCCTCACCGGGGAGCTGTTTTTT; cdr3_aa: CASSETLTGELFF
j_call: TRBJ1-1; v_call: TRBV4-1; clone_size: .; d_call: .; cdr3_nt: TGCGCCAGCAGCCAAGTTGCCGGGGCTGAAGCTTTCTTT; cdr3_aa: CASSQVAGAEAFF
j_call: TRBJ2-1; v_call: TRBV5-4; clone_size: once; d_call: .; cdr3_nt: TGTGCCAGCAGCTTGGACAGGGCTTCCTACAATGAGCAGTTCTTC; cdr3_aa: CASSLDRASYNEQFF
j_call: TRBJ2-3; v_call: TRBV5-4; clone_size: .; d_call: TRBD2; cdr3_nt: TGTGCCAGCAGCTCCCGGACTAGCGGGCGCACAGATACGCAGTATTTT; cdr3_aa: CASSSRTSGRTDTQYF
j_call: TRBJ1-5; v_call: TRBV18; clone_size: .; d_call: TRBD1; cdr3_nt: TGTGCCAGCTCACCAATGGGGACAGACCCAGGTCAGCCCCAGCATTTT; cdr3_aa: CASSPMGTDPGQPQHF
j_call: TRBJ1-6; v_call: TRBV6-5; clone_size: .; d_call: .; cdr3_nt: TGTGCCAGCAGTTCTGTGTCACCCCTCCACTTT; cdr3_aa: CASSSVSPLHF
j_call: TRBJ1-5; v_call: TRBV9; clone_size: .; d_call: .; cdr3_nt: TGTGCCAGCAGCGTAGGGGGGGATTGGCGCAATCAGCCCCAGCATTTT; cdr3_aa: CASSVGGDWRNQPQHF
j_call: TRBJ2-5; v_call: TRBV15; clone_size: .; d_call: .; cdr3_nt: TGTGCCACCAGCAGAGAATTAGGGGGGGGAGAGACCCAGTACTTC; cdr3_aa: CATSRELGGGETQYF
j_call: TRBJ2-5; v_call: TRBV5-1; clone_size: .; d_call: .; cdr3_nt: TGCGCCAGCAGCTTGGACGGCGAGACCCAGTACTTC; cdr3_aa: CASSLDGETQYF
j_call: TRBJ1-1; v_call: TRBV19; clone_size: .; d_call: .; cdr3_nt: TGTGCCAGTACCAACACAAGGGACACTGAAGCTTTCTTT; cdr3_aa: CASTNTRDTEAFF
j_call: TRBJ1-4; v_call: TRBV10-3; clone_size: .; d_call: TRBD1; cdr3_nt: TGTGCCATCAGTGAGTCTTGGACAGGGAAGGATGAAAAACTGTTTTTT; cdr3_aa: CAISESWTGKDEKLFF
j_call: TRBJ1-2; v_call: TRBV27; clone_size: .; d_call: .; cdr3_nt: TGTGCCAGCAGTCGTTCATGGGGCCTATTACCCTATGGCTACACCTTC; cdr3_aa: CASSRSWGLLPYGYTF
j_call: TRBJ1-1; v_call: TRBV6-1; clone_size: .; d_call: .; cdr3_nt: TGTGCCAGTTCCGGAAAGAATATTGCCGGCACTGAAGCTTTCTTT; cdr3_aa: CASSGKNIAGTEAFF
j_call: TRBJ1-5; v_call: TRBV9; clone_size: .; d_call: .; cdr3_nt: TGTGCCAGCAGCGTCGGTCATGCTCAGCCCCAGCATTTT; cdr3_aa: CASSVGHAQPQHF
j_call: TRBJ2-7; v_call: TRBV12-5; clone_size: .; d_call: .; cdr3_nt: TGTGCTAGTGGTGACCCGGACAGCACAGACTACGAGCAGTACTTC; cdr3_aa: CASGDPDSTDYEQYF
j_call: TRBJ2-5; v_call: TRBV28; clone_size: once; d_call: .; cdr3_nt: TGTGCCAGCAGTCTCCAAGAGACCCAGTACTTC; cdr3_aa: CASSLQETQYF
j_call: TRBJ2-7; v_call: TRBV7-2; clone_size: .; d_call: .; cdr3_nt: TGTGCCAGCAGCCCCAGACAGGCTGAGCAGTACTTC; cdr3_aa: CASSPRQAEQYF
j_call: TRBJ1-1; v_call: TRBV28; clone_size: .; d_call: .; cdr3_nt: TGTGCCAGCAGTTACCCCTGGGGAGGGAAAACTGAAGCTTTCTTT; cdr3_aa: CASSYPWGGKTEAFF
j_call: TRBJ2-5; v_call: TRBV5-8; clone_size: once; d_call: .; cdr3_nt: TGTGCCAGCAGCCTCCTTTCCTCGGGACCCGAAGAGACCCAGTACTTC; cdr3_aa: CASSLLSSGPEETQYF
j_call: TRBJ1-3; v_call: TRBV14; clone_size: .; d_call: .; cdr3_nt: TGTGCCAGCAGCCAAGGGGGAAACACCATATATTTT; cdr3_aa: CASSQGGNTIYF